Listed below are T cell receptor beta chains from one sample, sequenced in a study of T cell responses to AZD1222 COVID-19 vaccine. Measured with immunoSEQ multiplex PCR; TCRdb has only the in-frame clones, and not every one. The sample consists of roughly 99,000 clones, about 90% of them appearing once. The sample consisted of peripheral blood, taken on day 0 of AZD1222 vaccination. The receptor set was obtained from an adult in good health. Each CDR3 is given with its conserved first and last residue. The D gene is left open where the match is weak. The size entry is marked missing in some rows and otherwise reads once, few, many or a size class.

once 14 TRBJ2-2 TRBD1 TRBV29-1 CSVADRVNTGELFF TGCAGCGTTGCGGACAGGGTGAACACCGGGGAGCTGTTTTTT
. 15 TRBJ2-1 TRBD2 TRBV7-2 CASSLRLAPYNEQFF TGTGCCAGCAGCTTACGACTAGCACCCTACAATGAGCAGTTCTTC
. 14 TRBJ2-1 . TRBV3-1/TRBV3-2 CASSQGTGIDEQFF TGTGCCAGCAGCCAAGGAACAGGGATCGATGAGCAGTTCTTC
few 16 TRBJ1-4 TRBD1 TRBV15 CATSSRAGQGDEKLFF TGTGCCACCAGCAGTAGGGCGGGACAGGGTGATGAAAAACTGTTTTTT
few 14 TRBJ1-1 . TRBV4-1 CASSQGFSRTEAFF TGCGCCAGCAGCCAAGGGTTCTCAAGGACTGAAGCTTTCTTT
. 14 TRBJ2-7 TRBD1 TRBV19 CASRGQGTRYEQYF TGTGCCAGTAGGGGACAGGGGACTCGTTACGAGCAGTACTTC
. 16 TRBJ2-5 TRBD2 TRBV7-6 CASSGLAGGIQETQYF TGTGCCAGCAGTGGACTAGCGGGGGGTATCCAAGAGACCCAGTACTTC
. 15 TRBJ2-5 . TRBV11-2 CASSLDQNRVETQYF TGTGCCAGCAGCTTAGATCAGAACAGGGTGGAGACCCAGTACTTC
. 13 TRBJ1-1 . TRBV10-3 CATTPGKGAEAFF TGTGCCACCACACCCGGGAAGGGCGCTGAAGCTTTCTTT
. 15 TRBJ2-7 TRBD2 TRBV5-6 CASSFLQLAGSEQYF TGTGCCAGCAGCTTCCTTCAGCTAGCGGGGTCCGAGCAGTACTTC
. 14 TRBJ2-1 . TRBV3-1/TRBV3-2 CASSQLLANNEQFF TGTGCCAGCAGCCAATTGCTAGCCAACAATGAGCAGTTCTTC
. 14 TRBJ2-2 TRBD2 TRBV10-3 CAIKSAGETGELFF TGTGCCATCAAGAGCGCGGGGGAGACCGGGGAGCTGTTTTTT
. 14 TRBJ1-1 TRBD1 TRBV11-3 CASSQNSGGTEAFF TGTGCCAGCAGCCAGAACTCAGGGGGCACTGAAGCTTTCTTT
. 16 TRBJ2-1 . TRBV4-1 CASSQKTGGSYNEQFF TGCGCCAGCAGCCAAAAGACAGGTGGGAGCTACAATGAGCAGTTCTTC
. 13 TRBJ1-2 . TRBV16 CASTPGETYGYTF TGTGCCAGCACCCCCGGGGAAACTTATGGCTACACCTTC
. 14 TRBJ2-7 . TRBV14 CASSPGPGAYEQYF TGTGCCAGCAGCCCTGGACCAGGGGCCTACGAGCAGTACTTC
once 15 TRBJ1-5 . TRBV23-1 CASSQPLRSNQPQHF TGCGCCAGCAGTCAACCTCTGCGGAGCAATCAGCCCCAGCATTTT
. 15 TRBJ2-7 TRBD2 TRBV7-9 CASSPLAGASYEQYF TGTGCCAGCAGCCCCCTAGCGGGGGCCTCCTACGAGCAGTACTTC
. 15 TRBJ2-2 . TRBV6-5 CASKEGGRLTGELFF TGTGCCAGCAAAGAAGGGGGACGGCTGACCGGGGAGCTGTTTTTT
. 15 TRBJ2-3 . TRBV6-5 CASSYRGEGADTQYF TGTGCCAGCAGTTACCGGGGAGAGGGTGCAGATACGCAGTATTTT
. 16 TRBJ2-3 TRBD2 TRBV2 CASSDLGLANTDTQYF TGTGCCAGCAGTGATTTGGGACTAGCGAACACAGATACGCAGTATTTT
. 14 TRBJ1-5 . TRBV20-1 CSASPGPRNQPQHF TGCAGTGCTAGTCCCGGACCTCGCAATCAGCCCCAGCATTTT
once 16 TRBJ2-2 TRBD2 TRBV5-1 CASHTTSGGNTGELFF TGCGCCAGCCATACGACTAGCGGGGGGAACACCGGGGAGCTGTTTTTT